This T cell receptor beta chain stems from a study of T cell responses to AZD1222 COVID-19 vaccine. Assay: immunoSEQ multiplex PCR; the TCRdb copy retains only in-frame clones and omits some. The data contain approximately 180,000 clones, about 88% of them singletons. The CDR3 consists of 11 residues. CDR1 and CDR2 (germline): SQVTM, ANQGSEA. Between the trimmed V and J ends, which lost 7 bases and 7 bases, there was a span of 13 bases. The chain employs TRBV29-1 and TRBJ1-1; D is possibly TRBD1 (5 bases). Sequenced material: peripheral blood, taken on day 0 of AZD1222 vaccination. The source is an adult in good health. The CDR3 loop is CSANRDGEAFF. In nucleotides, the CDR3 is TGCAGCGCGAACCGGGACGGTGAAGCTTTCTTT.